This T cell receptor (beta chain) was observed in a study of T cells after yellow fever vaccination. TCRdb processed the 5' RACE reads anew with MiXCR; each CDR3 protein has one entry. The sample has 250,000 to 400,000 distinct CDR3 sequences; about 4% are singletons. This clonotype was seen at least ten times. CDR1 is MNHNS and CDR2 is SASEGT in the germline V gene. The CDR3 is made up of 16 amino acids. After removal of 1 base from V and 5 bases from J, the junction contained 9 bases not matched to a gene. Sequenced here: PBMCs, sampled 5 days after the yellow fever booster vaccination. The receptor was isolated from a man between 18 and 35 years old who received the YFV17D yellow fever vaccine. This chain links TRBV6-1 with TRBJ2-7, with 9 positions matching TRBD1. The CDR3 coding sequence is TGTGCCAGCAGTGAAGAAGAGGGGACAGGGTCGCACGAGCAGTACTTC. It codes for CASSEEEGTGSHEQYF.